The 31 T cell receptor beta chains presented below share a single source sample, sequenced in a study of CD4 T cells in relation to SARS-CoV-2 and coronaviruses. The antigens these receptors bind are not known. CD4+ T cells from unexposed donors were obtained before the COVID-19 pandemic (2011-2018). After ten to eleven days of culture, CD4+ T cells were isolated. Generated by immunoSEQ multiplex PCR, the TCRdb table keeps only in-frame clones and is missing some. The sample lists 20,000 to 25,000 clones; over 70% were seen once. The source material was CD4+ T cells from PBMCs, cultured in vitro. These receptors all stem from a human donor in good health.

V gene TRBV9 combines with J gene TRBJ2-1, with 13 bases matching TRBD2. This CDR3 region has 18 residues. Germline trimming cut 7 bases from V and 0 bases from J; bases unmatched to any gene: 10. Germline V gives CDR1 SGDLS, CDR2 YYNGEE. CDR3 in DNA: TGTGCCAGCCAAAGGGACCGGACTAGCGGGAGCTCCTACAATGAGCAGTTCTTC. Encoded protein: CASQRDRTSGSSYNEQFF.

The CDR3 loop reads CASSQPPQGGSYNEQFF. Here the CDR3 DNA reads TGCGCCAGCAGTCAACCTCCGCAGGGAGGGTCCTACAATGAGCAGTTCTTC. This chain joins TRBV23-1 and TRBJ2-1; 7 bases are shared with TRBD2. TRBV23-1 is placed among ORFs of uncertain function. The CDR3 length is 17 residues. V dropped 2 bases and J dropped 1; count of bases not matched to a gene: 8.

This chain joins TRBV2 and TRBJ2-2; TRBD2 matches 10 bases. CDR3 size: 17 residues. The V gene's germline CDR1 is SNHLY and CDR2 FYNNEI. Losses at the gene ends were 4 bases for V and 4 bases for J; bases not matched to a gene: 9. The CDR3 reads CASSGGSGRGGTGELFF. The DNA for the CDR3 is TGTGCCAGCAGTGGGGGAAGCGGGAGGGGAGGCACCGGGGAGCTGTTTTTT.

The chain couples TRBV5-1 to TRBJ1-1, with 12 bases fitting TRBD1. This CDR3 comprises 14 residues. V lost 4 bases and J lost 6; bases outside the gene matches: 4. CDR1 is SGHRS, CDR2 YFSETQ, per germline. This CDR3 reads CASSPGTGGSEAFF. CDR3 coding DNA: TGCGCCAGCAGCCCCGGGACAGGGGGCTCTGAAGCTTTCTTT.

The chain uses TRBV3-1 (or the pseudogene TRBV3-2) and TRBJ2-1, with D uncertain. Trimming left V 1 base short and J 4 bases short, with 20 bases between. Germline V lookup: CDR1 LGHDT, CDR2 YNNKEL (reference sequence). This CDR3 spans 18 amino acids. The CDR3 reads CASSQVTGDWISYNEQFF. Written as DNA, the CDR3 is TGTGCCAGCAGCCAAGTCACCGGAGACTGGATAAGTTACAATGAGCAGTTCTTC.

This sequence joins TRBV5-5 and TRBJ2-3, with D perhaps being TRBD1 or TRBD2 (5 bases each). The V end was cut by 0 bases, the J end by 0 bases, with 8 bases between. This CDR3 has 15 amino acids. CDR1 and CDR2 (germline): SGHKS, YYEKEE (reference sequence). The CDR3 nucleotides are TGTGCCAGCAGCTTGGAATGGGGGAGCACAGATACGCAGTATTTT. Protein product: CASSLEWGSTDTQYF. Full variable domain (outside the CDR3, taken from reference TRBV5-5 and TRBJ2-3): DAGVTQSPTHLIKTRGQQVTLRCSPISGHKSVSWYQQVLGQGPQFIFQYYEKEERGRGNFPDRFSARQFPNYSSELNVNALLLGDSALYLCASSLEWGSTDTQYFGPGTRLTVL.

V usage is TRBV18 and J usage is TRBJ1-5; a possible D gene is TRBD1 (5 bases). The V gene lost 6 bases and the J gene lost 1 base, with 10 bases spanning the gap. The length of the CDR3 is 14 residues. Germline lookup yields CDR1 KGHSH and CDR2 LQKENI. The CDR3 region has the DNA TGTGCCAGCTCCCCGACAGAGAGCAATCAGCCCCAGCATTTT. Translating it yields CASSPTESNQPQHF.

The chain uses TRBV9 and TRBJ2-1; D ambiguous. V was shortened by 2 bases and J by 9 bases, with 9 bases between the two germline ends. The germline gives CDR1 SGDLS, CDR2 YYNGEE. The length of the CDR3 is 12 residues. The CDR3 protein is CASSVYGGEQFF. For the CDR3, the DNA is TGTGCCAGCAGCGTTTACGGCGGTGAGCAGTTCTTC.

The rearrangement joins TRBV28 to TRBJ2-7, with D maybe TRBD2 (6 bases). The germline V gene encodes CDR1 MDHEN and CDR2 SYDVKM. The germline V and J ends were trimmed by 3 bases and 3 bases, with 15 bases remaining between them. This CDR3 is built from 15 residues. CDR3 sequence reads: CASSFRWDSNYEQYF. CDR3 coding DNA: TGTGCCAGCAGTTTTCGCTGGGACTCTAACTACGAGCAGTACTTC.

The gene calls are TRBV3-1 (or the pseudogene TRBV3-2) and TRBJ1-1; no clear D. This CDR3 spans 15 amino acids. Germline-derived CDR1 and CDR2 are LGHDT and YNNKEL (reference sequence). The V end was cut by 6 bases, the J end by 4 bases, with 18 bases between. The CDR3 protein is CASRDTSATGTEAFF. The CDR3, as DNA: TGTGCCAGCAGAGATACTTCGGCTACGGGCACTGAAGCTTTCTTT.

This CDR3 is CASSHYDSGDQPQHF. CDR3 bases: TGCGCCAGCAGTCACTACGACAGTGGGGACCAGCCCCAGCATTTT. The V call is TRBV23-1, the J call TRBJ1-5; D is perhaps TRBD1 (5 bases). Being an ORF, TRBV23-1 has a function that is uncertain. The V gene lost 3 bases and the J gene lost 7 bases, with 16 bases spanning the gap. The CDR3 is made up of 15 amino acids.

This chain connects TRBV2 to TRBJ1-6; weak D call: TRBD1 (5 bases). The CDR3 has 18 residues. V dropped 7 bases and J dropped 4 bases, with 23 bases sitting between them. Germline CDR1 is SNHLY and CDR2 is FYNNEI. The CDR3 protein is CASKTGRETGRYNSPLHF. CDR3 nucleotide sequence: TGTGCCAGCAAAACAGGTCGGGAGACCGGGAGATATAATTCACCCCTCCACTTT.

The gene calls are TRBV24-1 and TRBJ2-5; D is possibly TRBD1 or TRBD2 (5 bases each). Per germline, CDR1 KGHDR and CDR2 SFDVKD. Trimming pared 4 bases from V and 2 bases from J, leaving 13 bases between. CDR3 size: 15 residues. The CDR3 nucleotides read TGTGCCACCAGTGACCCGGGACGGTTTCAAGAGACCCAGTACTTC. This sequence encodes CATSDPGRFQETQYF.

The chain combines TRBV19 with TRBJ2-1; D ambiguous. The CDR3 length is 13 residues. The V and J ends lost 5 bases and 4 bases respectively, with 9 bases between them. CDR1 and CDR2 (germline): LNHDA, SQIVND (reference sequence). CDR3: CASSVSDYNEQFF. The CDR3 bases are TGTGCCAGTAGTGTCAGTGATTACAATGAGCAGTTCTTC. The whole variable domain, remainder taken from reference TRBV19 and TRBJ2-1, is DGGITQSPKYLFRKEGQNVTLSCEQNLNHDAMYWYRQDPGQGLRLIYYSQIVNDFQKGDIAEGYSVSREKKESFPLTVTSAQKNPTAFYLCASSVSDYNEQFFGPGTRLTVL.

The CDR3 DNA sequence: TGTGCCAGCAGTTTTTCGACAGGGGCTGTGGGCAATCAGCCCCAGCATTTT. Translating it yields CASSFSTGAVGNQPQHF. The chain couples TRBV28 to TRBJ1-5, with 8 bases lining up with TRBD1. CDR3 size: 17 residues. Unmatched junction bases numbered 9, after V lost 3 bases and J lost 2 bases. Germline values: CDR1 MDHEN, CDR2 SYDVKM.

This clone appeared a single time. This rearrangement joins TRBV7-2 to TRBJ2-5; 8 bases map to TRBD1. Trimming removed 7 bases from V and 5 bases from J; junction bases left unmatched: 12. CDR3 size: 15 residues. The germline gives CDR1 SGHTA, CDR2 FQGNSA. CDR3 sequence: CASNDRGRSEETQYF. The CDR3 region has the DNA TGTGCCAGCAACGACAGGGGTCGGTCAGAGGAGACCCAGTACTTC.

The CDR3: CASNHLTSGSTDTQYF. The CDR3 coding sequence is TGTGCCAGCAACCACCTGACTAGCGGGAGCACAGATACGCAGTATTTT. This chain uses TRBV2 with TRBJ2-3, with 10 bases aligning to TRBD2. Looked up from germline, CDR1 is SNHLY and CDR2 is FYNNEI. The length of the CDR3 is 16 residues. The ends lost 7 bases at V and 0 bases at J; junction bases unmatched: 7.

The chain uses TRBV18 and TRBJ2-7; D could derive from TRBD1 or TRBD2 (5 bases each). The germline gives CDR1 KGHSH, CDR2 LQKENI. Between the trimmed V and J ends, which lost 3 bases and 2 bases, there was a span of 11 bases. There are 14 residues in the CDR3. The CDR3 loop is CASSPPGQTYEQYF. In nucleotides, the CDR3 is TGTGCCAGCTCACCCCCGGGGCAGACCTACGAGCAGTACTTC.

The rearrangement links TRBV7-2 to TRBJ2-3; 11 positions agree with TRBD2. Germline CDR1 and CDR2: SGHTA and FQGNSA. This CDR3 comprises 14 residues. The junction had 5 bases not matched to a gene; V was cut back by 9 bases and J by 3 bases. As DNA, the CDR3 is TGTGCCAGTGGAATAGCGGGAGGGACAGATACGCAGTATTTT. It is translated as CASGIAGGTDTQYF.

V usage is TRBV28 and J usage is TRBJ2-3, with 7 bases matching TRBD2. CDR3 size: 18 residues. With 1 base clipped from V and 2 bases from J, the junction kept 12 bases outside the gene matches. Per the germline V gene, CDR1 is MDHEN and CDR2 is SYDVKM. The CDR3 sequence: CASSLSSLAATFTDTQYF. The CDR3, as DNA: TGTGCCAGCAGTTTATCCTCTCTAGCGGCCACCTTCACAGATACGCAGTATTTT.

In this sample, this clone turned up a few times. This chain links TRBV11-2 with TRBJ1-1; D perhaps matches TRBD1 (5 bases). Germline V gene lookup returns CDR1 SGHAT and CDR2 FQNNGV. The germline V and J ends were trimmed by 3 bases and 2 bases, with 16 bases remaining between them. This CDR3 has 16 amino acids. The CDR3 reads CASSFGWGPDNTEAFF. In DNA, the CDR3 is TGTGCCAGCAGCTTTGGGTGGGGCCCGGATAACACTGAAGCTTTCTTT.

The chain is built from TRBV19 and TRBJ1-1, with TRBD1 identical over 10 bases. CDR1 LNHDA and CDR2 SQIVND come from the germline V gene (reference sequence). Unmatched junction bases numbered 10, after V lost 10 bases and J lost 2 bases. The CDR3 spans 15 residues. The CDR3 loop reads CATSRDRGLNTEAFF. The CDR3 region has the DNA TGTGCCACATCCAGGGACAGGGGTTTAAACACTGAAGCTTTCTTT. The full variable domain, completed using reference TRBV19 and TRBJ1-1, is DGGITQSPKYLFRKEGQNVTLSCEQNLNHDAMYWYRQDPGQGLRLIYYSQIVNDFQKGDIAEGYSVSREKKESFPLTVTSAQKNPTAFYLCATSRDRGLNTEAFFGQGTRLTVV.

This chain links TRBV3-1 (or the pseudogene TRBV3-2) with TRBJ1-2; D is unclear. Germline V CDR1 and CDR2: LGHDT, YNNKEL (reference sequence). V lost 0 bases and J lost 8, with 13 bases in between. The CDR3 loop spans 14 amino acids. CDR3 nucleotide sequence: TGTGCCAGCAGCCAAGATTGGAGGGTCGGGGGCTACACCTTC. Protein: CASSQDWRVGGYTF.

CDR3 in amino acids: CASSPSDSRGYTF. CDR3 DNA sequence: TGTGCCAGCTCACCAAGCGACAGCCGAGGCTACACCTTC. This chain joins TRBV18 and TRBJ1-2; maybe TRBD1 (5 bases). This CDR3 has 13 amino acids. CDR1 and CDR2 (germline): KGHSH, LQKENI. The V and J ends lost 2 bases and 8 bases respectively, with 12 bases between them. The complete variable domain, with remaining parts taken from reference TRBV18 and TRBJ1-2, reads NAGVMQNPRHLVRRRGQEARLRCSPMKGHSHVYWYRQLPEEGLKFMVYLQKENIIDESGMPKERFSAEFPKEGPSILRIQQVVRGDSAAYFCASSPSDSRGYTFGSGTRLTVV.

The genes are TRBV20-1 and TRBJ1-1; D not resolved. Germline V gene lookup returns CDR1 DFQATT and CDR2 SNEGSKA (reference sequence). There are 11 residues in the CDR3. V dropped 6 bases and J dropped 6 bases, with 11 bases sitting between them. The CDR3 DNA follows: TGCAGTGCCATCCAAGAGCCTGAAGCTTTCTTT. Translating it yields CSAIQEPEAFF.

The chain has TRBV10-3 and TRBJ1-1; D is uncertain. Germline V gene data show CDR1 as ENHRY and CDR2 as SYGVKD. Trimming pared 3 bases from V and 1 base from J, leaving 9 bases between. This CDR3 spans 14 amino acids. The CDR3 bases are TGTGCCATCAGTGATTATTACAAGAACACTGAAGCTTTCTTT. It translates to CAISDYYKNTEAFF.

The chain combines TRBV7-7 with TRBJ2-3; perhaps TRBD1 as D (5 bases). Germline values: CDR1 SSHAT, CDR2 FNYEAQ (reference sequence). V dropped 5 bases and J dropped 4 bases, with 16 bases sitting between them. The CDR3 length is 15 residues. This CDR3 reads CASSPSFQGADTQYF. CDR3 nucleotides: TGTGCCAGCAGCCCCTCATTTCAGGGCGCAGATACGCAGTATTTT. Drawing the rest from reference TRBV7-7 and TRBJ2-3, the complete variable domain is GAGVSQSPRYKVTKRGQDVTLRCDPISSHATLYWYQQALGQGPEFLTYFNYEAQPDKSGLPSDRFSAERPEGSISTLTIQRTEQRDSAMYRCASSPSFQGADTQYFGPGTRLTVL.

J is TRBJ2-1 and V is TRBV19; no definite D call. The CDR3 is 13 amino acids. Germline lookup yields CDR1 LNHDA and CDR2 SQIVND (reference sequence). V shed 6 bases and J shed 3 bases, with 9 bases lying between them. This CDR3 is CASSMAVYNEQFF. The CDR3, as DNA: TGTGCCAGTAGCATGGCCGTCTACAATGAGCAGTTCTTC. The whole variable domain, remainder taken from reference TRBV19 and TRBJ2-1, is DGGITQSPKYLFRKEGQNVTLSCEQNLNHDAMYWYRQDPGQGLRLIYYSQIVNDFQKGDIAEGYSVSREKKESFPLTVTSAQKNPTAFYLCASSMAVYNEQFFGPGTRLTVL.

This sequence joins TRBV6-5 and TRBJ2-7; D gene unclear. In germline, CDR1 is MNHEY, CDR2 SVGAGI. CDR3 size: 13 residues. Trimming left V 4 bases short and J 2 bases short, with 9 bases between. CDR3 region: CASSFDTAYEQYF. Here the CDR3 DNA reads TGTGCCAGCAGTTTCGACACCGCCTACGAGCAGTACTTC.

J is TRBJ1-5 and V is TRBV3-1 (or the pseudogene TRBV3-2), with D hard to call. Germline CDR1 LGHDT, CDR2 YNNKEL (reference sequence). Trimming pared 4 bases from V and 8 bases from J, leaving 18 bases between. This CDR3 has 15 residues. The CDR3 DNA reads as TGTGCCAGCAGCCTGGGTATCTCGGGAGGGAAGCCCCAGCATTTT. Protein: CASSLGISGGKPQHF.

V usage is TRBV2 and J usage is TRBJ2-7; the match to TRBD1 covers 7 bases. V gave up 4 bases and J gave up 5 bases; unmatched junction bases: 2. Germline V gives CDR1 SNHLY, CDR2 FYNNEI. The CDR3 totals 12 residues. The CDR3 loop is CASSATGNEQYF. Here the CDR3 DNA reads TGTGCCAGCAGTGCGACAGGGAACGAGCAGTACTTC. Together with reference TRBV2 and TRBJ2-7, the CDR3 gives the full variable domain: EPEVTQTPSHQVTQMGQEVILRCVPISNHLYFYWYRQILGQKVEFLVSFYNNEISEKSEIFDDQFSVERPDGSNFTLKIRSTKLEDSAMYFCASSATGNEQYFGPGTRLTVT.